This T cell receptor (beta chain) was observed in a study of OX40 agonist ivuxolimab in advanced cancers. Study-level background: Eligibility rules accepted prior anti-PD-1, anti-PD-L1 or anti-CTLA-4 therapy, and 40% had some.

Systemic immunosuppression or a history of autoimmune disease excluded patients. Some clones are missing from TCRdb's copy, which holds only in-frame ones; the method was immunoSEQ multiplex PCR. The sample contains approximately 65,000 clones, about 82% of which appear only once. Germline trimming cut 5 bases from V and 2 bases from J; bases unmatched to any gene: 2. The CDR3 sequence is 13 residues long. Germline V gene sequence: CDR1 SGHVS, CDR2 FQNEAQ. The rearrangement joins TRBV7-8 to TRBJ1-2; 7 nucleotides agree with TRBD1. Sample: CD4+ or CD8+ T cells sorted from blood, taken in a trial of the OX40 agonist ivuxolimab. This TCR came from an adult with an advanced solid tumor such as melanoma, head and neck, liver or kidney cancer. CDR3 loop: CASSPGQNYGYTF. The DNA of the CDR3 is TGTGCCAGCAGCCCGGGACAGAACTATGGCTACACCTTC. Together with reference TRBV7-8 and TRBJ1-2, the CDR3 gives the full variable domain: GAGVSQSPRYKVAKRGQDVALRCDPISGHVSLFWYQQALGQGPEFLTYFQNEAQLDKSGLPSDRFFAERPEGSVSTLKIQRTQQEDSAVYLCASSPGQNYGYTFGSGTRLTVV.